The 8 T cell receptor beta chains below come from one sample, sequenced in a study of CD8 T cells in ankylosing spondylitis. Overall study findings and caveats: The study identified a TCR beta motif of eight highly homologous variants that appeared characteristic of ankylosing spondylitis blood.

Their antigens remain unidentified. TCRdb analysed the 5' RACE reads with MiXCR anew, one entry per CDR3 protein. This sample yields hundreds of thousands of distinct CDR3 sequences, of which roughly 12% are seen a single time; approximately 0.46% belongs to the top ten. Sequenced sample: blood, either unsorted or a sorted T cell fraction (not recorded which). The receptors were sampled from a male donor with ankylosing spondylitis.

The V gene is TRBV20-1, the J gene TRBJ1-1; D unresolved. The CDR3 has 13 amino acids. The V end lost 1 base, the J end lost 4 bases, and 10 bases lay between the germline ends. CDR1 and CDR2 from the germline V gene are DFQATT and SNEGSKA (reference sequence). The DNA for the CDR3 is TGCAGTGCTAGAGTGAAACACCTCACTGAAGCTTTCTTT. Translated, it gives CSARVKHLTEAFF.

This clonotype appeared many times. The chain uses TRBV20-1 and TRBJ1-5, with a possible D match to TRBD1 (5 bases). Trimming shortened V by 1 base and J by 5 bases, and 12 bases separated the two germline ends. Germline CDR1 reads DFQATT; CDR2 reads SNEGSKA (reference sequence). CDR3 length: 14 amino acids. This CDR3 is CSARVGDSYQPQHF. DNA for the CDR3: TGCAGTGCTAGAGTAGGAGACAGTTATCAGCCCCAGCATTTT.

The V and J genes are TRBV18 and TRBJ2-6; D is uncertain. Germline V gives CDR1 KGHSH, CDR2 LQKENI. The CDR3 is made up of 18 amino acids. The V end lost 1 base, the J end lost 0 bases, and 13 bases lay between the germline ends. The DNA for the CDR3 is TGTGCCAGCTCACCACTTGCCCGAAGTATCTCTGGGGCCAACGTCCTGACTTTC. Its protein is CASSPLARSISGANVLTF. The full variable domain, in which reference TRBV18 and TRBJ2-6 provide the parts outside the CDR3, is NAGVMQNPRHLVRRRGQEARLRCSPMKGHSHVYWYRQLPEEGLKFMVYLQKENIIDESGMPKERFSAEFPKEGPSILRIQQVVRGDSAAYFCASSPLARSISGANVLTFGAGSRLTVL.

This rearrangement joins TRBV11-2 to TRBJ2-7; the match to TRBD1 covers 7 bases. Germline V gene data show CDR1 as SGHAT and CDR2 as FQNNGV. J gave up 0 bases and V 5 bases, and 10 bases lay outside the gene matches. This CDR3 spans 16 amino acids. The CDR3 nucleotides are TGTGCCAGCAGCCTCCCTAGGGACAGAATCTCCTACGAGCAGTACTTC. Its translation: CASSLPRDRISYEQYF.

This clonotype showed up just a few times. The chain is built from TRBV4-3 and TRBJ2-2, with TRBD1 matching over 9 bases. V was pared by 0 bases and J by 8 bases, with 10 bases of the junction left unmatched. Per germline, CDR1 LGHNA and CDR2 YSLEER. The CDR3 contains 17 residues. For the CDR3, the DNA is TGCGCCAGCAGCCAAGACAGGTCCCACAGGGGGCTAGGGGAGCTGTTTTTT. Its translation: CASSQDRSHRGLGELFF.

The rearrangement joins TRBV20-1 to TRBJ2-2; 8 bases line up with TRBD2. Per the germline V gene, CDR1 is DFQATT and CDR2 is SNEGSKA (reference sequence). CDR3 length equals 15 residues. V shed 6 bases, J shed 4 bases, and the junction held 10 bases outside the gene matches. In DNA, the CDR3 is TGCAGTGCCCAATGGACGGGGGGGGGCACCGGGGAGCTGTTTTTT. Translation: CSAQWTGGGTGELFF.

This clonotype turned up a few times. This rearrangement joins TRBV20-1 to TRBJ2-3; no clear D. Per germline, CDR1 DFQATT and CDR2 SNEGSKA (reference sequence). V lost 0 bases, J lost 6 bases, and 13 bases lay in between. This CDR3 comprises 14 residues. CDR3 residues: CSARDLEGADTQYF. CDR3 in DNA: TGCAGTGCTAGAGATCTCGAAGGAGCGGATACGCAGTATTTT.

This sequence joins TRBV20-1 and TRBJ2-7; D ambiguous. The CDR3 sequence is 13 residues long. Germline CDR1 DFQATT, CDR2 SNEGSKA (reference sequence). Trimming shortened V by 1 base and J by 2 bases, and 9 bases separated the two germline ends. The CDR3 DNA reads as TGCAGTGCTAGAGTGGCAGAGACCTACGAGCAGTACTTC. The encoded protein is CSARVAETYEQYF.